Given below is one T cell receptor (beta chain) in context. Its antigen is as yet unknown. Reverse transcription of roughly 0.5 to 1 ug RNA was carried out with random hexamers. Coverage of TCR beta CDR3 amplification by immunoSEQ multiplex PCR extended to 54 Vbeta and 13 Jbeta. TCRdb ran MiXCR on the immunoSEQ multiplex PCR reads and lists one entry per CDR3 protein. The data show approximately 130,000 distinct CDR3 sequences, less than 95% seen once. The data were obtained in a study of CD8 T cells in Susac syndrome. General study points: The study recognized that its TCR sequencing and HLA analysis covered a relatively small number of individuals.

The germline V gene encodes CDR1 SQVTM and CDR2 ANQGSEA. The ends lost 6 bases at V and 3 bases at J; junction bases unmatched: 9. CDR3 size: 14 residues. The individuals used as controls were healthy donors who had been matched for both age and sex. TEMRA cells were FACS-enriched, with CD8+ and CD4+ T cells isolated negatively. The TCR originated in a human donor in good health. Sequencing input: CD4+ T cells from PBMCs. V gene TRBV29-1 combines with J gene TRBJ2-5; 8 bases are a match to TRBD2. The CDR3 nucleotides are TGCAGCGTCGCGGCCGGGGGGGGCAAAGAGACCCAGTACTTC. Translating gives CSVAAGGGKETQYF.